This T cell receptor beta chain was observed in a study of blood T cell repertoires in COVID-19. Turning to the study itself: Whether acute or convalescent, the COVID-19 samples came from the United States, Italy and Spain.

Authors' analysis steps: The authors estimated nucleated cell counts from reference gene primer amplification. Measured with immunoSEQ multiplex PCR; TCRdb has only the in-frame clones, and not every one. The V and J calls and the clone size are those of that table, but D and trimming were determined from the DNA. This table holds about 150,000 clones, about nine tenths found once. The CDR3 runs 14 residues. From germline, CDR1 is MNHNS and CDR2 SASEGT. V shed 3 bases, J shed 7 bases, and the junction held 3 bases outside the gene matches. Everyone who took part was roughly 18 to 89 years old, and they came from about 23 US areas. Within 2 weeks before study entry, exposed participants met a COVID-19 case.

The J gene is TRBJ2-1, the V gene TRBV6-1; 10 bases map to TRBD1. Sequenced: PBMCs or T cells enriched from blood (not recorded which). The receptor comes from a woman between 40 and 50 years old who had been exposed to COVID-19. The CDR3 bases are TGTGCCAGCAGTGATCGACAGGGGGCAAATGAGCAGTTCTTC. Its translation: CASSDRQGANEQFF.